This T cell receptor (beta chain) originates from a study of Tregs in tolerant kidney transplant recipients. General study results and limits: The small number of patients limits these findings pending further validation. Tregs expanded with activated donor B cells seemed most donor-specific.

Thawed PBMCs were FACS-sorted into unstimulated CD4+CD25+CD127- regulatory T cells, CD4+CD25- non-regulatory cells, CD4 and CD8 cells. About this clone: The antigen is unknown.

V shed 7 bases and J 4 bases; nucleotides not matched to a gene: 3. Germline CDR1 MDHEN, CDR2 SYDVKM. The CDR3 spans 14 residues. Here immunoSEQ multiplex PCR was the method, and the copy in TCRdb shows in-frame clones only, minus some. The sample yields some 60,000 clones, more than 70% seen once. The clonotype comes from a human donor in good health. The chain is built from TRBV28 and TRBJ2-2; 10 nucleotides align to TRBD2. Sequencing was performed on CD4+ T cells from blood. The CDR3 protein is CASTVAGGTGELFF. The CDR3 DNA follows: TGTGCCAGCACCGTAGCGGGAGGCACCGGGGAGCTGTTTTTT.